The 7 T cell receptor beta chains below were found in one sample sequenced in a study of breast tumors, draining lymph nodes, adjacent tissues. TCRdb re-called the multiplex PCR reads through MiXCR, storing one row per CDR3 protein. The sample includes approximately 300,000 distinct CDR3 sequences, 30% seen only once; the top ten take approximately 1%. The lymph nodes were axillary draining lymph nodes from breast cancer patients. The sequenced sample was axillary lymph node tissue. The receptors were sampled from a female donor with breast cancer. Some clones in this sample may be carry-over from other donors' samples.

J is TRBJ2-7 and V is TRBV18; no definite D call. Trimming shortened V by 4 bases and J by 5 bases, and 12 bases separated the two germline ends. This CDR3 has 13 amino acids. CDR1 KGHSH and CDR2 LQKENI come from the germline V gene. As DNA, the CDR3 is TGTGCCAGCTCACAGGATTTTCCCCACGAGCAGTACTTC. It specifies CASSQDFPHEQYF.

The table lists this clonotype with many counts. The rearrangement links TRBV5-1 to TRBJ1-6; TRBD1 aligns across 7 bases. V was pared by 0 bases and J by 6 bases, with 6 bases of the junction left unmatched. This CDR3 is 16 amino acids long. Germline CDR1 and CDR2: SGHRS and YFSETQ. The CDR3 here is CASSLGGQESNSPLHF. CDR3 nucleotides: TGCGCCAGCAGCTTGGGCGGACAGGAAAGTAATTCACCCCTCCACTTT. The full variable domain, its missing parts supplied by reference TRBV5-1 and TRBJ1-6, is KAGVTQTPRYLIKTRGQQVTLSCSPISGHRSVSWYQQTPGQGLQFLFEYFSETQRNKGNFPGRFSGRQFSNSRSEMNVSTLELGDSALYLCASSLGGQESNSPLHFGNGTRLTVT.

In this sample, this clonotype turned up a few times. CDR3 sequence (DNA): TGCAGTGCTAGAGAGGGGGGACCTGGGACTGAGCAGTTCTTC. As protein: CSAREGGPGTEQFF. The chain employs TRBV20-1 and TRBJ2-1; D possibly corresponds to TRBD2 (6 bases). The CDR3 has 14 amino acids. Between the trimmed V and J ends, which lost 0 bases and 9 bases, there was a span of 15 bases. Germline V gives CDR1 DFQATT, CDR2 SNEGSKA (reference sequence).

This clonotype has at least ten counts. V gene TRBV10-3 combines with J gene TRBJ2-7; TRBD2 might be the D (6 bases). Looked up from germline, CDR1 is ENHRY and CDR2 is SYGVKD. This CDR3 has 15 residues. The V and J ends lost 3 bases and 2 bases respectively, with 14 bases between them. The CDR3 loop reads CAISEFGGKTYEQYF. CDR3 DNA sequence: TGTGCCATCAGTGAATTTGGGGGGAAGACCTACGAGCAGTACTTC.

This clonotype showed up many times. This sequence joins TRBV20-1 and TRBJ1-2, with D uncertain. Between the trimmed V and J ends, which lost 3 bases and 8 bases, there was a span of 19 bases. CDR3 size: 14 residues. Germline V gene data show CDR1 as DFQATT and CDR2 as SNEGSKA (reference sequence). CDR3 nucleotide sequence: TGCAGTGCTAGGTTCGGCAGCGGCCTGTTAGGCTACACCTTC. Its protein is CSARFGSGLLGYTF.

J is TRBJ1-2 and V is TRBV25-1; weak D call: TRBD1 (5 bases). Deletions cut 7 bases from V and 5 bases from J, with 17 bases between. The CDR3 loop spans 14 amino acids. Germline CDR1 is MGHDK and CDR2 is SYGVNS. DNA of the CDR3: TGTGCCAGCACCGATGGGGGGTGTGTATATGGCTACACCTTC. Translation gives CASTDGGCVYGYTF.

The V gene is TRBV29-1, the J gene TRBJ2-3, with 7 nucleotides matching TRBD2. CDR3 size: 13 residues. From germline, CDR1 is SQVTM and CDR2 ANQGSEA. Unmatched junction bases numbered 5, after V lost 7 bases and J lost 1 base. The CDR3 sequence is CSESGACTDTQYF. The CDR3 DNA reads as TGCAGCGAAAGCGGGGCCTGCACAGATACGCAGTATTTT.